This TCR beta chain was identified during a study of blood T cell repertoires in COVID-19. Study summary: PBMCs, B-cell-depleted T cells, or T cells were the source of the cDNA or gDNA that made up the material.

Libraries were prepared by immunoSEQ multiplex PCR; TCRdb keeps only in-frame clonotypes and omits some of them. The table records 150,000 to 200,000 clones, approximately 87% of them present only once. The CDR3 contains 17 residues. V dropped 6 bases and J dropped 3; count of bases not matched to a gene: 14. Germline CDR1 ENHRY, CDR2 SYGVKD. Seattle's enrolled individuals joined amid active infection and were then monitored longitudinally. The sequence was collected from a person aged 70 to 85 with COVID-19, enrolled during active disease. The rearrangement uses TRBV10-3 and TRBJ2-3, with 8 bases that match TRBD1. Source material: peripheral blood. The CDR3 here is CAISEPPDRVETDTQYF. Here the CDR3 DNA reads TGTGCCATCAGCGAACCACCGGACAGGGTAGAAACAGATACGCAGTATTTT.